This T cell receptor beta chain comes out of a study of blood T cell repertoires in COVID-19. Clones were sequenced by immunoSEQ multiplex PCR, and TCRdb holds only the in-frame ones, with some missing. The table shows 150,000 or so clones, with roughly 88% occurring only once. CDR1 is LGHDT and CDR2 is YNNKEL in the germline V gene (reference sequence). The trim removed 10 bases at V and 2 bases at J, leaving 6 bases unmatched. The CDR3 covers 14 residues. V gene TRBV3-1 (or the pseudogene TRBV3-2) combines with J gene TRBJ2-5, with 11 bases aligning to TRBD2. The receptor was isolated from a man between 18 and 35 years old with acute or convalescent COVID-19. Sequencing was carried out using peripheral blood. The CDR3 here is CATGASGGQETQYF. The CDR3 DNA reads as TGTGCCACCGGCGCTAGCGGGGGGCAAGAGACCCAGTACTTC.